This entry features one T cell receptor beta chain sequence. Its target antigen remains unknown. Per-base qualities were not stored, and no clone one base away is much larger. Sequencer: Illumina NovaSeq 6000. TCRalpha and TCRbeta cDNA libraries were built by 5'RACE with constant-segment primers, adding sample barcodes and unique molecular identifiers. RNA was extracted from every sample with Trizol reagent. Amplification of the libraries took two PCR steps, and the second step added a second sample barcode plus Illumina TruSeq adapters. Sequencing of libraries was performed on an Illumina NovaSeq with 2 x 150 bp paired-end reads. Per the authors' processing: With migec v1.2.7, reads were demultiplexed and then collapsed into UMI-guided consensus sequences. Using mixcr v2.1.11, UMI consensuses were aligned to TRA and TRB V and J templates and then assembled into clonotypes. A clonotype was counted as expanded or contracted only when both edgeR and NoisET called the clonotype significant, with the noise models trained on biological replicates. For edgeR calls, the thresholds were a false discovery rate-adjusted p below 0.01 and a log2 fold-change of 1. As an exploratory analysis of dynamics, max-normalized trajectories of the 1000 most abundant clonotypes were examined with PCA combined with hierarchical clustering. Each responding clone was given a CD4 or CD8 phenotype based on the CD4+ and CD8+ repertoires, which had been sequenced separately. TCRdb reanalyzed the raw reads on its own, using fastp at Q25 for trimming and MiXCR for clone calling, and kept in-frame beta chains. Entries are consolidated by CDR3 protein sequence, retaining the most common genes and DNA. TCRdb's processing, not the study's, gives the V and J calls here. The sample table shows approximately 46,000 distinct CDR3 sequences, and 9.5% to 15% are seen once. The ten largest clones capture more than 20% of the sample.

The CDR3 goes from the cysteine to the phenylalanine over 14 residues. The sequence is cut down to CDR3 DNA, 42 bases in frame from base 1. V drops 3 bases and J drops 8 bases, leaving 11 bases in between. The CDR1 and CDR2 encoded by the germline V gene are MGHDK and SYGVNS. This entry belongs to a study of T-cell memory formation after mild COVID-19 (TCRdb year 2021). Concerning the study at large: TCR sequence clusters from the two donors were found to be largely donor specific. The cohort comprised two young, previously healthy adult volunteers, one female and one male. In a couple of donors, T-cell clones that expanded and contracted after mild COVID-19 were tracked by sequencing TCRalpha and TCRbeta repertoires over time. Beyond this particular receptor, the publication reports: SARS-CoV-2 specificity of the second-wave clones peaking on day 37 was not confirmed. Only two mild cases were covered by the study, and larger cohorts that include severe cases with pre-infection samples were considered necessary. Contracting CD4+ clones appeared mostly in the CM and EM memory subsets, whereas CD8+ clones were enriched in EMRA. Clones contracting from day 15 to 85 had balanced CD4/CD8 phenotypes, while a second wave expanding from day 15 to 37 was biased towards CD4+. Some responding clones were detected in pre-infection memory, which suggested that pre-existing cross-reactive memory T cells had joined the SARS-CoV-2 response.

Ficoll-Paque density gradient centrifugation was used to isolate PBMCs. The rearranged chain carries TRBV25-1 and TRBJ1-6; the D gene is perhaps TRBD1, from 6 matching bases. The sequenced sample consisted of PBMCs or a T cell subset sorted from them (not recorded which). The receptor's source is a man in his late teens or twenties who had mild COVID-19 (a few samples of this study predate the infection). The sample titles of this study are shuffled in the database, so cell type and time point are left out; the donor was told from shared clones. Here is the DNA: TGTGCCAGCAGTGACTACAGGGAGTATTCACCCCTCCACTTT. This encodes CASSDYREYSPLHF.